Each of the 5 T cell receptor beta chains below was sequenced from the same sample in a study of shared clonotypes between healthy human individuals. Measured with immunoSEQ multiplex PCR; TCRdb has only the in-frame clones, and not every one. The sample has around 980,000 clones, about four fifths seen once. The specimen sequenced was memory CD4+ T cells from PBMCs. Subset reported: CD45RA-negative fraction. The origin of the receptors is a man between 18 and 35 years old in good health. Some clones in this sample may be carry-over from other donors' samples.

The chain has TRBV7-8 and TRBJ2-3; tentatively, D is TRBD2 (6 bases). In germline, CDR1 is SGHVS, CDR2 FQNEAQ. This CDR3 contains 15 residues. The V end lost 4 bases, the J end lost 1 base, and 12 bases lay between the germline ends. The CDR3 protein is CASSSTSQGTDTQYF. CDR3 nucleotides: TGTGCCAGCAGCTCTACTAGCCAGGGCACAGATACGCAGTATTTT.

The gene calls are TRBV2 and TRBJ2-7; 8 nucleotides align to TRBD1. V shed 7 bases, J shed 4 bases, and the junction held 6 bases outside the gene matches. From germline, CDR1 is SNHLY and CDR2 FYNNEI. The CDR3 length is 13 residues. The CDR3 DNA reads TGTGCCAGCATGACAGGGGTAGGATACGAGCAGTACTTC. This encodes CASMTGVGYEQYF.

The chain couples TRBV29-1 to TRBJ2-1, with 14 nucleotides matching TRBD2. This CDR3 is 17 amino acids long. From germline, CDR1 is SQVTM and CDR2 ANQGSEA. J lost 0 bases, V lost 5 bases, and 6 bases had no gene match. The CDR3 reads CSVTGTSGRSSYNEQFF. DNA for the CDR3: TGCAGCGTTACCGGGACTAGCGGGAGAAGCTCCTACAATGAGCAGTTCTTC.

The chain couples TRBV5-1 to TRBJ2-6; D ambiguous. The CDR3 is made up of 17 amino acids. The V end was cut by 0 bases, the J end by 0 bases, with 10 bases between. Germline values: CDR1 SGHRS, CDR2 YFSETQ. The DNA of the CDR3 is TGCGCCAGCAGCTTGGCCGCGCCGTCCTCTGGGGCCAACGTCCTGACTTTC. Translated: CASSLAAPSSGANVLTF.

This clone was picked up one time. The chain uses TRBV4-2 and TRBJ2-3; D is possibly TRBD1 or TRBD2 (5 bases each). CDR1 is LGHNA and CDR2 is YNFKEQ in the germline V gene. The CDR3 extends over 16 amino acids. V shed 2 bases and J shed 2 bases, with 14 bases lying between them. CDR3 nucleotide sequence: TGTGCCAGCAGCCAACGCAGGGACGGTGACACAGATACGCAGTATTTT. This encodes CASSQRRDGDTDTQYF.